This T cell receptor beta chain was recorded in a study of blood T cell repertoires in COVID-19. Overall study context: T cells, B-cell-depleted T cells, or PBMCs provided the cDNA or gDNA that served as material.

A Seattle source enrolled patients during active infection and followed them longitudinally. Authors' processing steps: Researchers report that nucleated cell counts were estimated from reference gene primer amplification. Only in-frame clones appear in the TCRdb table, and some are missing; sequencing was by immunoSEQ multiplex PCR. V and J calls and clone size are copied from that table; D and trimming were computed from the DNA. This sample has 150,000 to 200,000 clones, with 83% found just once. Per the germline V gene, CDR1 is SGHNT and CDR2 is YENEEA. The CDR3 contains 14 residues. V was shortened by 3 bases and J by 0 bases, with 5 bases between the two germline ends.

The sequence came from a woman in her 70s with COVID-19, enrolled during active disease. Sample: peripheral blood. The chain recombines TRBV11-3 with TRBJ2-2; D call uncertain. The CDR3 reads CASSFRSNTGELFF. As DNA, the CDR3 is TGTGCCAGCAGCTTTCGGTCGAACACCGGGGAGCTGTTTTTT. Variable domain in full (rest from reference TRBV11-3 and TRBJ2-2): EAGVVQSPRYKIIEKKQPVAFWCNPISGHNTLYWYLQNLGQGPELLIRYENEEAVDDSQLPKDRFSAERLKGVDSTLKIQPAELGDSAVYLCASSFRSNTGELFFGEGSRLTVL.